What follows are 7 T cell receptor beta chains derived from one specimen sequenced in a study of beta chain features in type 1 diabetes. Study-level points and caveats: People with Type 1 diabetes carried modestly yet significantly shorter TCRB CDR3s in all four CD4+ subsets.

As every portion of the isolated RNA was reverse transcribed, the sequencing read expressed TCRB transcripts. Assay: immunoSEQ multiplex PCR; the TCRdb copy retains only in-frame clones and omits some. Counted here are a few hundred thousand clones, approximately 13% occurring once; the ten biggest clones make up 0.015%. Their antigens are not known. Sample: naive CD4+ T cells from blood. These receptors originate from a woman aged 18 to 35 with type 1 diabetes.

J is TRBJ1-2 and V is TRBV5-1; a weak D match, TRBD1 (6 bases). The ends were cut back, 6 bases at V and 4 bases at J, with 16 bases in the middle. Germline V lookup: CDR1 SGHRS, CDR2 YFSETQ. The CDR3 loop spans 14 amino acids. CDR3 DNA: TGCGCCAGCACCAGGGGAAGGAATACCTATGGCTACACCTTC. Translated: CASTRGRNTYGYTF.

V gene TRBV11-3 combines with J gene TRBJ2-2; 7 bases are a match to TRBD2. The CDR3 is 18 residues long. Germline lookup yields CDR1 SGHNT and CDR2 YENEEA. J lost 2 bases, V lost 0 bases, and 9 bases had no gene match. The CDR3 DNA reads TGTGCCAGCAGCTTAGATCTCGGGGAGGGCCCTAACACCGGGGAGCTGTTTTTT. This translates into CASSLDLGEGPNTGELFF.

The chain links TRBV15 to TRBJ2-5; 15 positions agree with TRBD2. Germline V gene sequence: CDR1 LNHNV, CDR2 YYDKDF (reference sequence). CDR3 length: 15 residues. The ends lost 4 bases at V and 5 bases at J; junction bases unmatched: 2. The CDR3, as DNA: TGTGCCACCAGCAACGGACTAGCGGGAGGGGAGACCCAGTACTTC. Residues: CATSNGLAGGETQYF.

The chain links TRBV6-6 to TRBJ1-1; 9 bases are a match to TRBD1. The CDR3 runs to 14 residues. Per germline, CDR1 MNHNY and CDR2 SVGAGI (reference sequence). J was trimmed by 7 bases and V by 6 bases; bases with no gene match: 9. The CDR3 coding sequence is TGTGCCAGCAGATCCGGACAGGGGAGATTTGAAGCTTTCTTT. It is translated as CASRSGQGRFEAFF.

This clone has just a few counts. The V call is TRBV29-1, the J call TRBJ2-2, with 10 bases identical to TRBD1. The ends lost 2 bases at V and 6 bases at J; junction bases unmatched: 3. In germline, CDR1 is SQVTM, CDR2 ANQGSEA. This CDR3 region has 14 residues. The CDR3 DNA reads TGCAGCGTTGAACGGGACAGGGGAGCCGGGGAGCTGTTTTTT. This gives the protein CSVERDRGAGELFF.

The chain combines TRBV5-6 with TRBJ1-2; 10 positions match TRBD1. The germline V gene encodes CDR1 SGHDT and CDR2 YYEEEE. V gave up 1 base and J gave up 4 bases; unmatched junction bases: 7. The CDR3 spans 16 residues. The CDR3 loop reads CASSLIPGQGSYGYTF. The CDR3 nucleotides are TGTGCCAGCAGCTTGATACCGGGACAGGGGAGCTATGGCTACACCTTC.

This clone was observed a few times. Different DNA sequences within this sample yield the same CDR3. V usage is TRBV5-4 and J usage is TRBJ2-1; 8 positions agree with TRBD2. J lost 0 bases, V lost 1 base, and 0 bases had no gene match. CDR3 size: 15 residues. Germline CDR1 SGHNT, CDR2 YYREEE (reference sequence). CDR3 residues: CASSLTSGSYNEQFF. In nucleotides, the CDR3 is TGTGCCAGCAGCTTGACTAGCGGCTCCTACAATGAGCAGTTCTTC. Drawing the rest from reference TRBV5-4 and TRBJ2-1, the complete variable domain is ETGVTQSPTHLIKTRGQQVTLRCSSQSGHNTVSWYQQALGQGPQFIFQYYREEENGRGNFPPRFSGLQFPNYSSELNVNALELDDSALYLCASSLTSGSYNEQFFGPGTRLTVL.